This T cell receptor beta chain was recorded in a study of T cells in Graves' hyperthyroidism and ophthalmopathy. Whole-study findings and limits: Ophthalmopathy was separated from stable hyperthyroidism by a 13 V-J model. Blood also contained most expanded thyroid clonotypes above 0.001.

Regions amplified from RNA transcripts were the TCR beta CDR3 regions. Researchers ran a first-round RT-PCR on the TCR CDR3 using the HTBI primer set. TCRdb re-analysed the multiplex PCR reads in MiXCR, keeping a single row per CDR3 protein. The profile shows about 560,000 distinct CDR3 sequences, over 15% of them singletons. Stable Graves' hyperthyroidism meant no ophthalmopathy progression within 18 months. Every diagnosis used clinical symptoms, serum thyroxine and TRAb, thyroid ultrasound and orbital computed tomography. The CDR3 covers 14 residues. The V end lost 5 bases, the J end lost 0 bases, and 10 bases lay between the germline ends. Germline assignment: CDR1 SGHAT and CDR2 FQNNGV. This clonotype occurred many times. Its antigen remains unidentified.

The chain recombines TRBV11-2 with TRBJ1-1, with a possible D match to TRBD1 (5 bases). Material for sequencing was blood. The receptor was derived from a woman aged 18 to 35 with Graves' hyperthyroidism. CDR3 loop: CASSQGRLNTEAFF. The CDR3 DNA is TGTGCCAGCAGCCAGGGACGGCTGAACACTGAAGCTTTCTTT.